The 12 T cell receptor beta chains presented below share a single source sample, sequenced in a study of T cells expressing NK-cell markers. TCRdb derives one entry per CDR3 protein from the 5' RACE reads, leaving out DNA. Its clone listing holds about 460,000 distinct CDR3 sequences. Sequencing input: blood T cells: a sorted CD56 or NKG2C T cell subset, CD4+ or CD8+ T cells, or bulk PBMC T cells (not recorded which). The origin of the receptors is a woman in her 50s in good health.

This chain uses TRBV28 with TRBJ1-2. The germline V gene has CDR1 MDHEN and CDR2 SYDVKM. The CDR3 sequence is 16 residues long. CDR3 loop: CASSSPQGGKASGYTF.

The CDR3 region is CSARDGDRVELGNTIYF. The rearrangement uses TRBV20-1 and TRBJ1-3; TCRdb proposes TRBD1, but this gene call is untestable without DNA. CDR3 length: 17 amino acids. The germline CDR1 and CDR2 sequences are DFQATT and SNEGSKA (reference sequence).

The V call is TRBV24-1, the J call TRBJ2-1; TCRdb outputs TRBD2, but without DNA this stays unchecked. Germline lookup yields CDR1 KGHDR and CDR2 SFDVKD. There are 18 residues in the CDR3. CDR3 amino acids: CATSGLAPLGGSYNEQFF.

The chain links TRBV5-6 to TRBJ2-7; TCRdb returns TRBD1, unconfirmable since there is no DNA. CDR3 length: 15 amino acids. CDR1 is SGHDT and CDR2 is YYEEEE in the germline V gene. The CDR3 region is CASSPGGTGVYEQYF.

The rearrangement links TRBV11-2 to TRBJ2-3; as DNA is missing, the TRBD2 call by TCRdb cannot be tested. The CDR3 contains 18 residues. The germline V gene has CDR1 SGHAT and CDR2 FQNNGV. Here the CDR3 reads CASSLEGVLAGRADTQYF.

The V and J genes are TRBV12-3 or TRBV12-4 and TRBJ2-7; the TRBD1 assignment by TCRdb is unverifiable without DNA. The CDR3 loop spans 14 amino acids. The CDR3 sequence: CASSPTRTVYEQYF.

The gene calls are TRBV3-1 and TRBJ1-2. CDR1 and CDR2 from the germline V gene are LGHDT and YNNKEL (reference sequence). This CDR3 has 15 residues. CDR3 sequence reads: CASSQAWTRYQGYTF.

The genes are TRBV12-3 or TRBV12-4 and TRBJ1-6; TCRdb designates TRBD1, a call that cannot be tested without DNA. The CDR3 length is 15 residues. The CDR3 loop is CASRPGITPNSPLHF.

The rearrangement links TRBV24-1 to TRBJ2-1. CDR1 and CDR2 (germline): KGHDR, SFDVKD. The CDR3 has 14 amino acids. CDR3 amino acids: CATSDLRPNNEQFF.

Here the CDR3 reads CASSLKSGAGANVLTF. This chain connects TRBV5-1 to TRBJ2-6. The germline V gene has CDR1 SGHRS and CDR2 YFSETQ. CDR3 length: 16 residues.

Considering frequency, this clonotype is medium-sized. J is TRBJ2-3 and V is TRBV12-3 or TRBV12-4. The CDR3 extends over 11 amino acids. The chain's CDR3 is CASSNRGTQYF.

CDR3 protein: CASSSPIPGRRNTGELFF. V and J are TRBV11-2 and TRBJ2-2; TCRdb calls TRBD1, which cannot be checked without DNA. The germline gives CDR1 SGHAT, CDR2 FQNNGV. The CDR3 is 18 residues long. The variable domain in full, completed from reference TRBV11-2 and TRBJ2-2, reads EAGVAQSPRYKIIEKRQSVAFWCNPISGHATLYWYQQILGQGPKLLIQFQNNGVVDDSQLPKDRFSAERLKGVDSTLKIQPAKLEDSAVYLCASSSPIPGRRNTGELFFGEGSRLTVL.